This TCR beta chain was identified during a study of blood T cell repertoires in COVID-19. Overall study: COVID-19 samples, acute and convalescent, were from the United States, Italy and Spain. Sample material is recorded as cDNA or gDNA derived from T cells, B-cell-depleted T cells, or PBMCs.

Germline V gene lookup returns CDR1 SNHLY and CDR2 FYNNEI. V was shortened by 4 bases and J by 7 bases, with 13 bases between the two germline ends. The length of the CDR3 is 13 residues. Original processing notes: Amplification with reference gene primers provided the estimates of nucleated cell counts. Assay: immunoSEQ multiplex PCR; the TCRdb copy retains only in-frame clones and omits some. V and J calls plus clone size are reproduced from that table; the DNA served to infer D and trimming. The data show a few hundred thousand clones, roughly 86% seen once. This clonotype was sampled from a man aged 35-49 years who had recovered from COVID-19. The chain carries TRBV2 and TRBJ1-2, with D possibly being TRBD1 (6 bases). Material: peripheral blood. For the CDR3, the DNA is TGTGCCAGCAGTGCAACAGGGATTAGTGGCTACACCTTC. Protein product: CASSATGISGYTF. The whole variable domain, remainder taken from reference TRBV2 and TRBJ1-2, is EPEVTQTPSHQVTQMGQEVILRCVPISNHLYFYWYRQILGQKVEFLVSFYNNEISEKSEIFDDQFSVERPDGSNFTLKIRSTKLEDSAMYFCASSATGISGYTFGSGTRLTVV.